This T cell receptor (beta chain) emerged from a study of molecular identifiers for immune sequencing clone quantification. Whole-study results and caveats: Clones with over 20 RNA copies captured over 98% of effector molecules but under 1% of naive ones.

The CDR3 covers 11 residues. Points on this clonotype: The antigen is undetermined. A junction end diverges from the germline sequence, so it may reflect a read error.

Libraries of naive CD8 T cells were made from 20,000 to 1,000,000 sorted cells. They used 10%, 30% or 50% RNA. Sorting captured naive CD8 T cells as CD8+CD4-CCR7+CD45RA+. Each CDR3 protein gets one entry after TCRdb re-called the PCR reads with MiXCR. The sample has just under 650,000 distinct CDR3 sequences, 15% to 20% seen once. This clonotype originated in a human donor in good health. Some libraries in this study had Jurkat cell RNA spiked in. Source material: naive CD8+ T cells from blood, with Jurkat cell RNA spiked in. Sample subset: FACS-sorted CD8+CD4-CCR7+CD45RA+ naive T cells. This rearrangement joins TRBV12-3 or TRBV12-4 to TRBJ2-2; D possibly corresponds to TRBD2 (6 bases). In DNA form, the CDR3 reads TGTGCCAGCAGTTTGCCCGGGGGGCTGTTTTTT. This sequence encodes CASSLPGGLFF.